These 28 T cell receptor beta chains came from one sample sequenced in a study of blood T cell repertoires in COVID-19. Sequencing used immunoSEQ multiplex PCR; TCRdb keeps in-frame clones, though not all of them. The data contain some 200,000 clones, 84% of them seen just once; the ten biggest clones take up about 13%. The sequenced sample consisted of peripheral blood. These receptors all stem from a human donor in a cohort sampled during active COVID-19.

J is TRBJ2-4 and V is TRBV7-9, with 9 bases aligning to TRBD2. Looked up from germline, CDR1 is SEHNR and CDR2 is FQNEAQ (reference sequence). The V and J ends lost 1 base and 8 bases, in that order; junction bases with no gene match: 6. The CDR3 runs to 15 residues. CDR3 residues: CASSLVGTSSDIQYF. For the CDR3, the DNA is TGTGCCAGCAGCTTAGTCGGGACTAGCAGTGACATTCAGTACTTC.

The rearrangement uses TRBV7-9 and TRBJ2-5; 7 nucleotides line up with TRBD1. V lost 5 bases, J lost 4 bases, and 7 bases stayed unmatched. Germline V gives CDR1 SEHNR, CDR2 FQNEAQ (reference sequence). The CDR3 has 14 residues. The CDR3 DNA sequence: TGTGCCAGCAGCCCCAGGGGGAGCGGAGAGACCCAGTACTTC. This gives the protein CASSPRGSGETQYF.

The chain recombines TRBV6-5 with TRBJ2-2, with TRBD1 identical over 8 bases. From germline, CDR1 is MNHEY and CDR2 SVGAGI. The CDR3 is 15 amino acids. The V segment lost 6 bases and the J segment 5 bases; nucleotides outside the gene matches: 8. CDR3: CASRIGQGTTGELFF. The DNA of the CDR3 is TGTGCCAGCAGGATCGGACAGGGAACGACCGGGGAGCTGTTTTTT.

The rearrangement links TRBV6-6 to TRBJ1-1; a weak D match, TRBD1 (5 bases). V was shortened by 2 bases and J by 1 base, with 11 bases between the two germline ends. This CDR3 is 15 amino acids long. The germline gives CDR1 MNHNY, CDR2 SVGAGI (reference sequence). CDR3 sequence: CASSYPAGPNTEAFF. CDR3 nucleotide sequence: TGTGCCAGCAGTTACCCGGCAGGGCCGAACACTGAAGCTTTCTTT.

The gene calls are TRBV24-1 and TRBJ1-2; possibly TRBD1 for D (5 bases). The CDR3 covers 14 residues. The germline CDR1 and CDR2 sequences are KGHDR and SFDVKD. V was trimmed by 4 bases and J by 7 bases, leaving 15 bases between them. CDR3 bases: TGTGCCACCAGTGAAGGGGCGCTCCCGAGTGGCTACACCTTC. Protein sequence: CATSEGALPSGYTF.

This clone was seen once. This chain joins TRBV29-1 and TRBJ2-5; 9 nucleotides align to TRBD1. CDR3 length: 13 amino acids. Germline V gives CDR1 SQVTM, CDR2 ANQGSEA. V shed 1 base and J 7 bases; nucleotides not matched to a gene: 4. Here the CDR3 reads CSVEGLGQGTQYF. CDR3 bases: TGCAGCGTTGAAGGGCTGGGACAGGGGACCCAGTACTTC.

The rearrangement uses TRBV29-1 and TRBJ2-7, with 9 bases identical to TRBD1. Germline assignment: CDR1 SQVTM and CDR2 ANQGSEA. The V segment lost 5 bases and the J segment 4 bases; nucleotides outside the gene matches: 15. This CDR3 comprises 16 residues. CDR3 protein: CSVLRGVGQGGYEQYF. DNA for the CDR3: TGCAGCGTTCTTAGGGGGGTGGGACAGGGAGGATACGAGCAGTACTTC.

This clone occurred a few times. The rearrangement uses TRBV7-2 and TRBJ2-5; possibly TRBD1 for D (5 bases). This CDR3 contains 14 residues. The germline V and J ends were trimmed by 5 bases and 2 bases, with 12 bases remaining between them. Looked up from germline, CDR1 is SGHTA and CDR2 is FQGNSA. CDR3 residues: CASSLLGAQETQYF. The CDR3 nucleotides are TGTGCCAGCAGCCTGTTAGGGGCTCAAGAGACCCAGTACTTC.

The chain uses TRBV27 and TRBJ2-3, with D uncertain. Per germline, CDR1 MNHEY and CDR2 SMNVEV (reference sequence). CDR3 length: 15 residues. V dropped 4 bases and J dropped 1 base, with 12 bases sitting between them. CDR3 sequence reads: CASSSYLLGTDTQYF. The CDR3 nucleotides are TGTGCCAGCAGTTCCTACCTCCTCGGCACAGATACGCAGTATTTT.

This chain connects TRBV20-1 to TRBJ1-2; the D gene is possibly TRBD1 (6 bases). CDR1 and CDR2 (germline): DFQATT, SNEGSKA (reference sequence). Deletions cut 3 bases from V and 5 bases from J, with 13 bases between. CDR3 length equals 13 residues. The DNA for the CDR3 is TGCAGTGCTAGTGGGAAGGGGGAGTATGGCTACACCTTC. Translation gives CSASGKGEYGYTF.

This chain uses TRBV13 with TRBJ2-1; D is uncertain. The V gene's germline CDR1 is PRHDT and CDR2 FYEKMQ (reference sequence). CDR3 length: 15 residues. The V gene lost 0 bases and the J gene lost 2 bases, with 8 bases spanning the gap. This CDR3 is CASSLGLTAYNEQFF. The CDR3 region has the DNA TGTGCCAGCAGCTTAGGACTCACGGCCTACAATGAGCAGTTCTTC.

The rearrangement uses TRBV7-2 and TRBJ2-7; 9 positions match TRBD1. CDR3 length equals 16 residues. Per germline, CDR1 SGHTA and CDR2 FQGNSA. With V trimmed by 4 bases and J by 2 bases, 9 bases remained unmatched. CDR3 residues: CASSSRTGTGTYEQYF. CDR3 nucleotides: TGTGCCAGCAGCTCGCGAACCGGGACAGGGACCTACGAGCAGTACTTC.

The rearrangement links TRBV5-1 to TRBJ2-2, with D possibly TRBD2 on 5 matching bases. Germline loops: CDR1 SGHRS, CDR2 YFSETQ. V shed 3 bases and J shed 7 bases, with 13 bases lying between them. The CDR3 is 14 residues long. CDR3 in amino acids: CASSSAGLRGELFF. The CDR3 coding sequence is TGCGCCAGCAGCTCGGCCGGACTTCGCGGGGAGCTGTTTTTT.

The table lists this clone with a count of one. This CDR3 is CASSFQLTSTTGELFF. The CDR3 DNA reads as TGTGCCAGCAGCTTTCAATTGACTAGCACCACCGGGGAGCTGTTTTTT. The chain employs TRBV7-2 and TRBJ2-2; TRBD2 matches at 7 bases. The ends lost 3 bases at V and 4 bases at J; junction bases unmatched: 8. Germline V gene lookup returns CDR1 SGHTA and CDR2 FQGNSA. There are 16 residues in the CDR3.

The rearrangement joins TRBV27 to TRBJ1-1, with D unresolved. Germline CDR1 is MNHEY and CDR2 is SMNVEV (reference sequence). Trimming removed 5 bases from V and 4 bases from J, with 20 bases in between. This CDR3 region has 16 residues. For the CDR3, the DNA is TGTGCCAGCAGTCTGTTCACGACGGGAGGTGGCACTGAAGCTTTCTTT. Encoded protein: CASSLFTTGGGTEAFF.

This chain links TRBV6-2 or TRBV6-3 with TRBJ2-7; 8 bases line up with TRBD2. The trim removed 5 bases at V and 5 bases at J, leaving 23 bases unmatched. Germline V gene sequence: CDR1 MNHEY, CDR2 SVGEGT. CDR3 length equals 19 residues. The CDR3 bases are TGTGCCAGCAGTCAGTTCCCTTTGAGAGGCGGGGGGAGATGGAACGAGCAGTACTTC. Translation: CASSQFPLRGGGRWNEQYF.

The V and J genes are TRBV6-5 and TRBJ2-7; the D gene is possibly TRBD2 (6 bases). Germline V gives CDR1 MNHEY, CDR2 SVGAGI. V gave up 0 bases and J gave up 1 base, with 13 bases separating them. This CDR3 is 16 amino acids long. The CDR3 spells CASSYSHGRVSYEQYF. The CDR3 DNA reads TGTGCCAGCAGTTACTCACACGGGAGAGTATCCTACGAGCAGTACTTC.

This chain joins TRBV3-1 (or the pseudogene TRBV3-2) and TRBJ2-5, with a possible D match to TRBD2 (6 bases). CDR3 length: 17 amino acids. The germline gives CDR1 LGHDT, CDR2 YNNKEL (reference sequence). V dropped 1 base and J dropped 5 bases, with 20 bases sitting between them. The CDR3 nucleotides are TGTGCCAGCAGCCAAGTTGGTTCTAGCGCGATAGGGGAGACCCAGTACTTC. Translating it yields CASSQVGSSAIGETQYF.

The rearrangement uses TRBV6-5 and TRBJ2-5, with TRBD2 matching over 8 bases. CDR1 and CDR2 (germline): MNHEY, SVGAGI. Trimming at V came to 5 bases and at J to 4 bases, leaving 9 bases not matched to a gene. This CDR3 is 15 amino acids long. As DNA, the CDR3 is TGTGCCAGCAGTAAAATGACTAGCGTCGTAGAGACCCAGTACTTC. It codes for CASSKMTSVVETQYF.

V is TRBV12-2 and J is TRBJ1-3. TRBV12-2 is a known pseudogene. The length of the CDR3 is 14 residues. CDR3 coding DNA: TGTGCAAGTCGCATCGGGATTTCTGGAAACACCATATATTTT. Translating it yields CASRIGISGNTIYF.

This clone occurred many times. The rearrangement links TRBV2 to TRBJ1-2, with 8 bases aligning to TRBD1. V shed 9 bases and J 2 bases; nucleotides not matched to a gene: 8. This CDR3 spans 14 amino acids. Germline values: CDR1 SNHLY, CDR2 FYNNEI. In DNA, the CDR3 is TGTGCCAGAGAACGAGACAGGGGAAACTATGGCTACACCTTC. It specifies CARERDRGNYGYTF.

The chain employs TRBV27 and TRBJ2-1, with TRBD1 matching over 8 bases. The CDR3 loop spans 16 amino acids. Germline CDR1 reads MNHEY; CDR2 reads SMNVEV (reference sequence). V shed 6 bases and J 0 bases; nucleotides not matched to a gene: 7. CDR3 coding DNA: TGTGCCAGCAGCCGGGACAGGTGGAACTCCTACAATGAGCAGTTCTTC. It yields the protein CASSRDRWNSYNEQFF.

This clone was detected once. V usage is TRBV2 and J usage is TRBJ1-5; TRBD1 matches at 8 bases. Trimming cost V 5 bases and J 4 bases; bases outside gene matches: 4. Germline V lookup: CDR1 SNHLY, CDR2 FYNNEI. This CDR3 is built from 14 residues. CDR3 in DNA: TGTGCCAGCAGTCCACAGGGGGTGAATCAGCCCCAGCATTTT. Translation: CASSPQGVNQPQHF. Looking up the rest from reference TRBV2 and TRBJ1-5 gives the full variable domain: EPEVTQTPSHQVTQMGQEVILRCVPISNHLYFYWYRQILGQKVEFLVSFYNNEISEKSEIFDDQFSVERPDGSNFTLKIRSTKLEDSAMYFCASSPQGVNQPQHFGDGTRLSIL.

V usage is TRBV5-1 and J usage is TRBJ1-2; 8 bases map to TRBD1. CDR3 length: 14 amino acids. The germline CDR1 and CDR2 sequences are SGHRS and YFSETQ. The V gene end was trimmed by 2 bases and the J gene end by 4 bases; junction bases not matched to a gene: 4. The CDR3 reads CASSFRGQAYGYTF. CDR3 nucleotide sequence: TGCGCCAGCAGCTTTAGGGGACAGGCCTATGGCTACACCTTC.

CDR3 loop: CASSIGSGSSDTQYF. The CDR3 nucleotides read TGTGCCAGTAGTATCGGTAGCGGGAGTTCGGATACGCAGTATTTT. The chain combines TRBV19 with TRBJ2-3; TRBD2 matches 9 bases. The trim removed 3 bases at V and 6 bases at J, leaving 7 bases unmatched. Germline values: CDR1 LNHDA, CDR2 SQIVND (reference sequence). The CDR3 has 15 amino acids. Variable domain in full (rest from reference TRBV19 and TRBJ2-3): DGGITQSPKYLFRKEGQNVTLSCEQNLNHDAMYWYRQDPGQGLRLIYYSQIVNDFQKGDIAEGYSVSREKKESFPLTVTSAQKNPTAFYLCASSIGSGSSDTQYFGPGTRLTVL.

The V and J genes are TRBV27 and TRBJ2-1, with D possibly TRBD2 on 5 matching bases. Trimming stripped 3 bases from V and 0 bases from J, with 12 bases between. This CDR3 has 16 residues. CDR1 is MNHEY and CDR2 is SMNVEV in the germline V gene (reference sequence). The CDR3 nucleotides are TGTGCCAGCAGTTTCAGAGGGCCAAGCTCCTACAATGAGCAGTTCTTC. Amino acids: CASSFRGPSSYNEQFF.

The rearrangement links TRBV27 to TRBJ2-7; the match to TRBD1 covers 10 bases. J gave up 2 bases and V 6 bases, and 4 bases lay outside the gene matches. Germline lookup yields CDR1 MNHEY and CDR2 SMNVEV (reference sequence). The CDR3 runs to 14 residues. For the CDR3, the DNA is TGTGCCAGCAGCCGGGACAGGGGAACCTACGAGCAGTACTTC. This encodes CASSRDRGTYEQYF.

To note about this clone: The same CDR3 is also encoded by other DNA sequences in this sample. The genes are TRBV10-3 and TRBJ1-6, with 7 bases lining up with TRBD1. V lost 9 bases to trimming and J lost 1 base; unmatched junction nucleotides: 9. Germline lookup yields CDR1 ENHRY and CDR2 SYGVKD. CDR3 length: 16 residues. CDR3 nucleotides: TGTGCCATTTCAGAACAGGGGTCGTCCTATAATTCACCCCTCCACTTT. It encodes CAISEQGSSYNSPLHF.